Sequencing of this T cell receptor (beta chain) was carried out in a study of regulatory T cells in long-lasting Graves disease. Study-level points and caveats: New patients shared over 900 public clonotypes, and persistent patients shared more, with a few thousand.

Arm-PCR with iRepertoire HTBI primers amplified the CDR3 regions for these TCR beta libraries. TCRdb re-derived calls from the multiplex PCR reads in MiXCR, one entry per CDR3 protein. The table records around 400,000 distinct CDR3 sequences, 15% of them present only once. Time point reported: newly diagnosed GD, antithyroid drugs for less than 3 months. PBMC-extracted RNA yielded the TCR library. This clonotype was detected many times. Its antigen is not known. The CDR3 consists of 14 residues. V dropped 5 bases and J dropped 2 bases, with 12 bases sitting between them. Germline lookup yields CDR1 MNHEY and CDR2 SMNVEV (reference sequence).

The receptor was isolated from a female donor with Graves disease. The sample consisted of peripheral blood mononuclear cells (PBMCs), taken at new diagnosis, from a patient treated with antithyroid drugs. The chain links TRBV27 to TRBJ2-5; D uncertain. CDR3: CASSQRNRQETQYF. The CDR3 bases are TGTGCCAGCAGTCAACGCAACAGACAAGAGACCCAGTACTTC.